This TCR beta chain stems from a study of blood T cells in healthy people across ages (dated by TCRdb to the mid-2010s). A note on the overall study: Template switching captured roughly one uniquely barcoded TCR beta cDNA molecule per two T cells in model experiments. Using deep sequencing normalized with unique cDNA molecular identifiers, the study measured how TCR beta repertoire diversity changes with age. To avoid experimental bias, donors of different ages were randomly spread across the sequencing lanes. Using the same blood draw, the study looked at two additional independent replicas of 1 million unique cDNA reads for two donors, one aged 18 to 29 and the other aged 80 or older. Four age groups were formed from the donors: young (average approximately 17 years), middle-aged (approximately 39), aged (about 68) and long-lived (about 75).

Overall results and qualifications from the work: Because profiling used bulk unsorted PBMCs, naive and antigen-experienced compartments could not be compared conclusively. Because donor CMV infection status was unknown, age-related changes in expanded clonotypes were potentially confounded. There was a strong correlation between observed TCR beta diversity and the percentage of naive T cells measured by flow cytometry. Compared with the aged group, the long-lived group had more naive CD4+ T cells, fewer expanded clones and increased TCR diversity, a pattern suggesting age selection. Estimates of total diversity from one million sequenced T cells were regarded as lower bounds and underestimates. Observed TCR beta diversity per million T cells fell roughly linearly with age, and a significant reduction was already apparent by age about 38.

Preparation of the library involved 5' RACE. Reads for this sample came from an Illumina HiSeq 2500. A second about 7 to 12 cycle PCR used a sample-barcoded 5' primer and a J-beta primer mix. Each TCR beta cDNA molecule received a unique molecular identifier from a template-switch 5' adaptor carrying 12 random nucleotides. At least 2.5 million CDR3-containing paired-end reads were obtained from each sample. First-strand cDNA was synthesized from all RNA with the Mint cDNA synthesis kit, primed by a TRBC-specific oligonucleotide. After uracil-DNA glycosylase treatment, a first 18-cycle PCR used universal primers M1SS and BC2_uni_R on all cDNA. The source study handled its data this way. For normalization, 1 million high-quality reads, each with a distinct molecular identifier, were randomly selected from each sample. Reads sharing molecular identifiers were discarded rather than binned into consensus sequences. CDR3 identification, clonotype clustering and error correction used MiTCR with a Q25 quality threshold and the strictest error-elimination algorithm. Lower-bound total TCR beta diversity was estimated with a nonparametric unseen species model using Euler transformation. TCRdb handled the public reads itself, with Q25 trimming in fastp and clone calling in MiXCR, and kept productive beta chains. Every distinct CDR3 protein forms one entry, paired with its most common genes and DNA. The authors' filters were not applied to this entry. In all, the sample holds 600,000 or so distinct CDR3 sequences, and about 21% of those were seen once. The leading ten clones occupy roughly 3.6% of the sample.

Via the germline V gene (reference sequence), CDR1 is GTSNPN and CDR2 SVGIG. V loses 2 bases of germline sequence and J loses 4 bases, and the interval between the two ends is 14 bases. The CDR3 holds 14 amino acids from the cysteine to the phenylalanine. CDR3 DNA is the only sequence kept; it has 42 bases, read in frame from the first base. The donors were roughly 39 Caucasian individuals from Russia, aged roughly 6 to 90 years, who were systemically healthy. Ten milliliters of peripheral blood were drawn from each donor into EDTA-treated Vacutainer tubes. Ficoll-Paque density-gradient centrifugation was used to isolate PBMCs, with at least 6 million per sample. Total RNA was extracted from PBMCs with Trizol reagent, with at least 5 micrograms obtained per sample. Naive CD45RAhigh/CD27high T cell percentages were measured by flow cytometry on a PBMC aliquot from every donor. This clonotype was counted ten times or more. The antigen it binds to is not known. The sample holds no much larger clone one base away, and base qualities are not on file.

The rearrangement combines TRBV30 with TRBJ1-2; a tentative D match to TRBD1 spans 6 bases. This clonotype originated in a man aged 70 or older in good health. The sample was blood. For the CDR3, the sequence is CAWSKQGPRYGYTF. The DNA reads TGTGCCTGGAGTAAACAGGGACCACGCTATGGCTACACCTTC.